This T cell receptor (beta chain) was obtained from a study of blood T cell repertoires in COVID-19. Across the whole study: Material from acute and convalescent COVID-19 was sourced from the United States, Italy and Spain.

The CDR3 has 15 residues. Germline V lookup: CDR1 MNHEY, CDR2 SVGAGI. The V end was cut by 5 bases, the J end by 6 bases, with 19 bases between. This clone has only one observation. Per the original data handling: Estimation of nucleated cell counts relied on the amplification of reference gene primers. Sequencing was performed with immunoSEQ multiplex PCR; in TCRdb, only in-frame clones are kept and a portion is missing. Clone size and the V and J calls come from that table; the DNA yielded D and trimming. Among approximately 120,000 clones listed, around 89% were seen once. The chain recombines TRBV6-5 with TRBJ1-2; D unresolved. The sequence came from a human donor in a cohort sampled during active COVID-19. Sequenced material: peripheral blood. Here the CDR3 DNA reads TGTGCCAGCAGTCCCGCGGCTCTCAGCCGGAATGGCTACACCTTC. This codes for CASSPAALSRNGYTF.